One and the same sample provided the 22 T cell receptor beta chains below, sequenced in a study of CXCR3-negative and CXCR3-positive naive CD8 T cells. Overall study findings and caveats: More hydrophobic TRB CDR3s occurred in CXCR3-positive than in CXCR3-negative naive cells.

No antigen is known for these receptors. Through 5' RACE with UMI labels, the TRB cDNA libraries were prepared. TCRdb re-called the 5' RACE reads and shows each CDR3 protein once, DNA omitted. The sample includes around 160,000 distinct CDR3 sequences. Sequences were obtained from naive CXCR3+ CD8+ T cells from blood. Subset meaning: CD45RO-CCR7+CD27+CD95- naive CD8+ T cells expressing CXCR3 (TNR3+). These receptors were taken from a human donor in good health. Some clones in this sample may be carry-over from other donors' samples.

The chain combines TRBV4-1 with TRBJ2-7; TCRdb gives TRBD2 as the D gene, but with no DNA this cannot be confirmed. The CDR3 totals 16 residues. The germline gives CDR1 MGHRA, CDR2 YSYEKL. The CDR3 loop is CASSQALGGRSGEQYF.

J is TRBJ2-3 and V is TRBV28; without DNA, the TCRdb call of TRBD1 cannot be checked. CDR1 and CDR2 (germline): MDHEN, SYDVKM. The CDR3 length is 16 residues. The CDR3 is CASSFATGWSTDTQYF.

The V gene is TRBV4-3, the J gene TRBJ2-7; the D gene TCRdb calls, TRBD2, cannot be checked with no DNA. This CDR3 comprises 15 residues. Germline values: CDR1 LGHNA, CDR2 YSLEER. CDR3 loop: CASSQRTSGGYEQYF.

The rearrangement joins TRBV6-5 to TRBJ2-6; TCRdb returns TRBD1, unconfirmable since there is no DNA. CDR1 MNHEY and CDR2 SVGAGI come from the germline V gene. This CDR3 contains 15 residues. This CDR3 reads CASGQDPSGANVLTF.

This rearrangement joins TRBV27 to TRBJ2-5; the TCRdb D gene call, TRBD1, has no DNA to confirm it. Germline V CDR1 and CDR2: MNHEY, SMNVEV (reference sequence). The CDR3 has 17 residues. CDR3 loop: CASSPRDRGDSKETQYF.

The rearrangement joins TRBV7-9 to TRBJ2-3. The CDR3 consists of 11 residues. CDR1 and CDR2 from the germline V gene are SEHNR and FQNEAQ (reference sequence). The CDR3 spells CASDGSDTQYF.

The chain has TRBV13 and TRBJ2-7. CDR3 size: 14 residues. From germline, CDR1 is PRHDT and CDR2 FYEKMQ (reference sequence). The CDR3 here is CASSLPQRSYEQYF.

The rearrangement uses TRBV5-1 and TRBJ2-7; there is no DNA to check the TCRdb D call of TRBD2. This CDR3 spans 12 amino acids. CDR1 is SGHRS and CDR2 is YFSETQ in the germline V gene. This CDR3 is CASSGDLPEQYF.

The V call is TRBV7-8, the J call TRBJ2-3; TCRdb's assignment of TRBD1 cannot be checked, as there is no DNA. The germline CDR1 and CDR2 sequences are SGHVS and FQNEAQ. CDR3 length: 15 residues. CDR3 protein: CASSGSGQDSDTQYF. Full variable domain (remainder filled in from reference TRBV7-8 and TRBJ2-3): GAGVSQSPRYKVAKRGQDVALRCDPISGHVSLFWYQQALGQGPEFLTYFQNEAQLDKSGLPSDRFFAERPEGSVSTLKIQRTQQEDSAVYLCASSGSGQDSDTQYFGPGTRLTVL.

The gene calls are TRBV29-1 and TRBJ1-1; absent DNA, TCRdb's TRBD1 call cannot be checked. This CDR3 region has 14 residues. Germline V CDR1 and CDR2: SQVTM, ANQGSEA. CDR3 in amino acids: CSVGTRGMNTEAFF.

The rearrangement links TRBV7-2 to TRBJ2-7; as DNA is missing, the TRBD2 call by TCRdb cannot be tested. The CDR3 is 17 residues long. The germline gives CDR1 SGHTA, CDR2 FQGNSA. CDR3 sequence reads: CASSRSPADKATHEQYF. The whole variable domain, filled in from reference TRBV7-2 and TRBJ2-7, reads GAGVSQSPSNKVTEKGKDVELRCDPISGHTALYWYRQSLGQGLEFLIYFQGNSAPDKSGLPSDRFSAERTGGSVSTLTIQRTQQEDSAVYLCASSRSPADKATHEQYFGPGTRLTVT.

The chain carries TRBV28 and TRBJ2-7; the TCRdb D gene call, TRBD1, has no DNA to confirm it. CDR3 length: 13 amino acids. Germline values: CDR1 MDHEN, CDR2 SYDVKM. CDR3 in amino acids: CASSLAPHYEQYF.

The chain employs TRBV19 and TRBJ2-1; the TCRdb D gene call, TRBD1, has no DNA to confirm it. Germline-derived CDR1 and CDR2 are LNHDA and SQIVND (reference sequence). This CDR3 has 16 amino acids. This CDR3 is CASSQGSGTSYNEQFF.

This chain uses TRBV7-2 with TRBJ1-4; TCRdb indicates TRBD1, and absent DNA this call remains unverified. The germline gives CDR1 SGHTA, CDR2 FQGNSA. CDR3 length: 13 amino acids. CDR3 in amino acids: CASTETTGRKLFF. The whole variable domain, remainder taken from reference TRBV7-2 and TRBJ1-4, is GAGVSQSPSNKVTEKGKDVELRCDPISGHTALYWYRQSLGQGLEFLIYFQGNSAPDKSGLPSDRFSAERTGGSVSTLTIQRTQQEDSAVYLCASTETTGRKLFFGSGTQLSVL.

This chain uses TRBV29-1 with TRBJ2-2; TCRdb picks TRBD2, but there is no DNA to check that call. Per the germline V gene, CDR1 is SQVTM and CDR2 is ANQGSEA. The length of the CDR3 is 16 residues. This CDR3 reads CSVDLAGGPDTGELFF.

The rearrangement links TRBV7-6 to TRBJ2-5; the D call of TRBD1 rests on TCRdb alone, since no DNA is present to check it. There are 14 residues in the CDR3. The germline V gene has CDR1 SGHVS and CDR2 FNYEAQ. The CDR3 sequence is CASSSHRNQETQYF.

CDR3 amino acids: CASSDRTTDTQYF. This chain uses TRBV7-6 with TRBJ2-3; TCRdb lists TRBD1, though no DNA is available to test this call. Germline assignment: CDR1 SGHVS and CDR2 FNYEAQ. This CDR3 contains 13 residues.

The chain couples TRBV6-5 to TRBJ1-2; TCRdb's D call, TRBD1, is unchecked because there is no DNA. CDR3 length: 13 amino acids. In germline, CDR1 is MNHEY, CDR2 SVGAGI. The CDR3 loop reads CATSIRDIDGYTF.

The J gene is TRBJ2-5, the V gene TRBV5-1; TCRdb's D call of TRBD1 is untestable without DNA. Germline V CDR1 and CDR2: SGHRS, YFSETQ. The CDR3 runs 15 residues. CDR3: CASRPMGGTQETQYF.

The V and J genes are TRBV20-1 and TRBJ2-7; TCRdb lists TRBD1, though no DNA is available to test this call. CDR3 length: 15 residues. The germline CDR1 and CDR2 sequences are DFQATT and SNEGSKA (reference sequence). The CDR3 loop reads CSARALARGDGEQYF.

The genes are TRBV2 and TRBJ2-7; without DNA, the TCRdb call of TRBD1 cannot be checked. CDR1 and CDR2 (germline): SNHLY, FYNNEI. The CDR3 consists of 15 residues. CDR3 residues: CASSETPGHHYLGVF.

The chain has TRBV6-6 and TRBJ2-5; with no DNA, the TCRdb D assignment of TRBD1 cannot be verified. CDR1 is MNHNY, CDR2 SVGAGI, per germline (reference sequence). The CDR3 runs to 16 residues. This CDR3 is CASSYDGQGVQETQYF.